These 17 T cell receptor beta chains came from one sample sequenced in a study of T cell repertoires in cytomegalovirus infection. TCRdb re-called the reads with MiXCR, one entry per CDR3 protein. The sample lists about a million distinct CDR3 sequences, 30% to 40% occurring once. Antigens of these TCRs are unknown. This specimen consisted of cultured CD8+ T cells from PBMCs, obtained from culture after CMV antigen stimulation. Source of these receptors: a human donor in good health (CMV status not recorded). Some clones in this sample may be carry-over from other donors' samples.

The CDR3 nucleotides read TGTGCCGCCGGAGTGAACACTGAAGCTTTCTTT. The encoded protein is CAAGVNTEAFF. The V call is TRBV6-5, the J call TRBJ1-1; D unresolved. Trimming removed 11 bases from V and 0 bases from J, with 7 bases in between. The germline V gene has CDR1 MNHEY and CDR2 SVGAGI. CDR3 length: 11 residues.

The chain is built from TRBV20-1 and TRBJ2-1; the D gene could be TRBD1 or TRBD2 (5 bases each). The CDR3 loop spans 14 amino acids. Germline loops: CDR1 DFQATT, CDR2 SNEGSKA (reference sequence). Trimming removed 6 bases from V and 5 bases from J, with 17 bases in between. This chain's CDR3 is CSAWDPGLDNEQFF. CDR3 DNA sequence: TGCAGTGCCTGGGACCCTGGGTTGGACAATGAGCAGTTCTTC.

CDR3 in DNA: TGTGCCAGCAGCTCCGCATGGGGAGACGAGCAGTACGTC. Residues: CASSSAWGDEQYV. The rearrangement links TRBV6-5 to TRBJ2-7; D may be TRBD2 (5 bases). The CDR3 contains 13 residues. Germline V CDR1 and CDR2: MNHEY, SVGAGI. Trimming removed 6 bases from V and 5 bases from J, with 14 bases in between.

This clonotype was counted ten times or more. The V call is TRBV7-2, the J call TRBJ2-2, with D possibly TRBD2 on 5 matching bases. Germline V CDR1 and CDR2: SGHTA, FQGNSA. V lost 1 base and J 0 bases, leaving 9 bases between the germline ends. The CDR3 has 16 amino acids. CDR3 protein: CASSLVGVPNTGELFF. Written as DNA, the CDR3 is TGTGCCAGCAGCTTAGTCGGGGTTCCGAACACCGGGGAGCTGTTTTTT.

The CDR3 nucleotides read TGTGCCAGCAGCTTACCGGATATCTACGAGCAGTACTTC. It yields the protein CASSLPDIYEQYF. The chain recombines TRBV7-8 with TRBJ2-7; no clear D gene. The CDR3 is made up of 13 amino acids. CDR1 and CDR2 from the germline V gene are SGHVS and FQNEAQ. Deletions cut 2 bases from V and 3 bases from J, with 8 bases between.

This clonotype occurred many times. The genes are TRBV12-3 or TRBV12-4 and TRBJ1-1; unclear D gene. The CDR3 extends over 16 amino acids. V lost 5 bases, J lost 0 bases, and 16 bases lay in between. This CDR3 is CASSPTLTPLNTEAFF. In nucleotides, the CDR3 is TGTGCCAGCAGTCCAACCCTGACACCTCTGAACACTGAAGCTTTCTTT.

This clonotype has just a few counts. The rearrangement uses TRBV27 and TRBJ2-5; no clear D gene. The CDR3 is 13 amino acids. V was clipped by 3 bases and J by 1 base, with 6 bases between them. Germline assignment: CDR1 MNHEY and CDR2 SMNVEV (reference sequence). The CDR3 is CASSFYPQETQYF. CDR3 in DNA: TGTGCCAGCAGTTTTTACCCCCAAGAGACCCAGTACTTC.

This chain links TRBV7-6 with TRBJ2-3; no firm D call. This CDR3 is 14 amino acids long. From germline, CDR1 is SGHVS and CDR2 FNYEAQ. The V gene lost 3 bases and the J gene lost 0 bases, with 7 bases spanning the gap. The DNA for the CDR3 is TGTGCCAGCAGCTTTATCGCAAGCACAGATACGCAGTATTTT. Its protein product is CASSFIASTDTQYF.

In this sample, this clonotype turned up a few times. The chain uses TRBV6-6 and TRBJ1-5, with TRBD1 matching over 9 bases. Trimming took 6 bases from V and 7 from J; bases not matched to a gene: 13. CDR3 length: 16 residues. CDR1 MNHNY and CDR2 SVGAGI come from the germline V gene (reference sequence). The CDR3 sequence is CASRTTGTGSKQPQHF. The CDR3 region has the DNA TGTGCCAGCAGGACAACCGGGACAGGGTCCAAACAGCCCCAGCATTTT.

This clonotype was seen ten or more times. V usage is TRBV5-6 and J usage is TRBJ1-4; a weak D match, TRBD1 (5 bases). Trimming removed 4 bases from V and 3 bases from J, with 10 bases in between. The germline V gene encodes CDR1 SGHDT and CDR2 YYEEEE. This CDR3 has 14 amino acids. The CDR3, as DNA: TGTGCCAGCAGCCAGGGACGGCCTAATGAAAAACTGTTTTTT. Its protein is CASSQGRPNEKLFF.

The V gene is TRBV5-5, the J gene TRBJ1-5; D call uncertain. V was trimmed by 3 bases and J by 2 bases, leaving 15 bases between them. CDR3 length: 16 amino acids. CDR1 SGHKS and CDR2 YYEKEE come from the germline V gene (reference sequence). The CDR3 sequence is CASSSSLGMGNQPQHF. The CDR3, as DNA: TGTGCCAGCAGCTCGAGCCTGGGAATGGGCAATCAGCCCCAGCATTTT.

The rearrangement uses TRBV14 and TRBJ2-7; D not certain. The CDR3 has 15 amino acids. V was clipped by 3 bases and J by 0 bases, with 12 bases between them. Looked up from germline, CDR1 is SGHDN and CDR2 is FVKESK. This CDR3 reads CASSQEDLLSYEQYF. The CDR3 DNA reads TGTGCCAGCAGCCAGGAAGACTTACTCTCCTACGAGCAGTACTTC. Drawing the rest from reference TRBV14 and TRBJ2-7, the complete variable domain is EAGVTQFPSHSVIEKGQTVTLRCDPISGHDNLYWYRRVMGKEIKFLLHFVKESKQDESGMPNNRFLAERTGGTYSTLKVQPAELEDSGVYFCASSQEDLLSYEQYFGPGTRLTVT.

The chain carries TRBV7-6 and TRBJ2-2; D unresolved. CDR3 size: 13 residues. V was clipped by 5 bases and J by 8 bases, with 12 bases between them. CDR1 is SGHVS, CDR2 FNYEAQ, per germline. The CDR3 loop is CASSHTPGGELFF. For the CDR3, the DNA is TGTGCCAGCAGCCACACGCCCGGGGGGGAGCTGTTTTTT.

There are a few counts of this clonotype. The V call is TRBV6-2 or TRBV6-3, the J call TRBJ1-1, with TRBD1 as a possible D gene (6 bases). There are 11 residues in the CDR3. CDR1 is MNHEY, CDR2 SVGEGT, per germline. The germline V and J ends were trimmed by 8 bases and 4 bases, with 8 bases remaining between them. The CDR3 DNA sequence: TGTGCCAGCGGGACATTCACTGAAGCTTTCTTT. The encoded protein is CASGTFTEAFF.

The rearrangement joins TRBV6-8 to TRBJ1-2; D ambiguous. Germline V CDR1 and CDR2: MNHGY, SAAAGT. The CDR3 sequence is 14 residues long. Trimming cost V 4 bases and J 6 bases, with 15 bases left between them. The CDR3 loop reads CASSSLRDTDGYTF. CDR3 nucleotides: TGTGCCAGCAGTTCCCTGCGCGATACCGATGGCTACACCTTC.

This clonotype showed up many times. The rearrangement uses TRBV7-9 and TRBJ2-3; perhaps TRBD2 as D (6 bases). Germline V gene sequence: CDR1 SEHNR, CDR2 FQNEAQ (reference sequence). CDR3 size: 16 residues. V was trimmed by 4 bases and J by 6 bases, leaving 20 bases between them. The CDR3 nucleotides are TGTGCCAGCAGCTCCCCGATGGACTACCCTCCGGATACGCAGTATTTT. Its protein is CASSSPMDYPPDTQYF.

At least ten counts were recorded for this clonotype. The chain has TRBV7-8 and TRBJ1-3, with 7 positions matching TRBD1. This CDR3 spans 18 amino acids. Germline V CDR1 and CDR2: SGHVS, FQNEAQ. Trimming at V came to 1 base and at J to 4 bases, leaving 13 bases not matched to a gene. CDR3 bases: TGTGCCAGCAGCTTAGGGACAGGTGGATCAGGTTTGGGAAACACCATATATTTT. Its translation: CASSLGTGGSGLGNTIYF.